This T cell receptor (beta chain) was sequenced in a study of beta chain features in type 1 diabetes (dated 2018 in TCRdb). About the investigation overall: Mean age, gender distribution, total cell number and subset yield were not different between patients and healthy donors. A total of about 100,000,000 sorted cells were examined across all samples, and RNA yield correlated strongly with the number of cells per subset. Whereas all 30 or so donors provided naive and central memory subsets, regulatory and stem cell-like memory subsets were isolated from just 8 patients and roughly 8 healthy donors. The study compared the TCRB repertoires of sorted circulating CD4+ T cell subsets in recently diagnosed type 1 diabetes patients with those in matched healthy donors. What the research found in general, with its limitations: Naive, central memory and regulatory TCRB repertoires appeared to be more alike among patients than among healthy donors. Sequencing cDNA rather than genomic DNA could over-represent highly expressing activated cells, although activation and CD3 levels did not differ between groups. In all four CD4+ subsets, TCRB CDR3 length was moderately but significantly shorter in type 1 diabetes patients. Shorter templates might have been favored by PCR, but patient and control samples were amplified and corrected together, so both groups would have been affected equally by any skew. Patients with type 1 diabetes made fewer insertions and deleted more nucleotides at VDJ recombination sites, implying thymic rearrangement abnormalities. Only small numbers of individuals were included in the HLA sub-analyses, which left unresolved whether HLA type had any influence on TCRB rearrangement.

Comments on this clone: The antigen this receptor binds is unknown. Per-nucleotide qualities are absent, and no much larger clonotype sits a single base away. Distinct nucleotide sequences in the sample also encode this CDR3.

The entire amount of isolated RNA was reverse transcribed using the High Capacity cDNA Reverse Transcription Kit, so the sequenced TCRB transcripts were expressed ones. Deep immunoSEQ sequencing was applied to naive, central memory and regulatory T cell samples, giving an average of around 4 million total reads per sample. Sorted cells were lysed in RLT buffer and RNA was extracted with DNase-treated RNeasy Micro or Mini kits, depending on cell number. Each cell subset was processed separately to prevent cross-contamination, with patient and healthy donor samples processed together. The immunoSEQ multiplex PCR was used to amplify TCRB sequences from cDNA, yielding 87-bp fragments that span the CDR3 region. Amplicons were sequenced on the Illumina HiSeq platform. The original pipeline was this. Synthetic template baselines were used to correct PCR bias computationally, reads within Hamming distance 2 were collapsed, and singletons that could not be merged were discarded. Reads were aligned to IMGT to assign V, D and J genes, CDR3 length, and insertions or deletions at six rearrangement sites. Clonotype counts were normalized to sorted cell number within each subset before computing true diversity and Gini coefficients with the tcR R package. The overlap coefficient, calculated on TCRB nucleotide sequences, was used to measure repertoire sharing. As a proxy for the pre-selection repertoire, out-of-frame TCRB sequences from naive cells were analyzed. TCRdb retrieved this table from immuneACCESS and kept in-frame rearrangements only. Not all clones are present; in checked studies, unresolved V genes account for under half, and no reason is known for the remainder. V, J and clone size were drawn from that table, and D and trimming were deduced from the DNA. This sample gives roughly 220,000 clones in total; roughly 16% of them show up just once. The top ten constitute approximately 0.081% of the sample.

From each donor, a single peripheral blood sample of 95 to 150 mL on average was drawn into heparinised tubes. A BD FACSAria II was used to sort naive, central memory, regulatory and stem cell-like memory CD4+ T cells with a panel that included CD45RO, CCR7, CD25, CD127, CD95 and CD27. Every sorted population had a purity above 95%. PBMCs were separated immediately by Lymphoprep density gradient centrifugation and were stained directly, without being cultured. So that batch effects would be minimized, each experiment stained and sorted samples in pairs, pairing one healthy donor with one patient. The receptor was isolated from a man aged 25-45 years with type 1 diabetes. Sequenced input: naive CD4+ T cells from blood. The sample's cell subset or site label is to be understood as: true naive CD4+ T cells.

Read as DNA, the sequence is TGTGCCAGCAGTGAGCGGGGCAATGAGCAGTTCTTC. Its coded protein is CASSERGNEQFF. The chain joins TRBV2 to TRBJ2-1, with TRBD2 as a weak D call on 6 bases. The germline V gene sets CDR1 to SNHLY and CDR2 to FYNNEI. From the cysteine through the phenylalanine, the CDR3 covers 12 amino acids. The kept DNA is CDR3 alone, 36 bases in frame from the first base. V is clipped by 3 bases and J by 6 bases, and the sequence between their germline boundaries is 6 bases long.